The present TCR beta chain was sequenced within a study of identical twins. TCRdb called the 5' RACE reads again in MiXCR, with one record for every CDR3 protein. The sample records 200,000 to 250,000 distinct CDR3 sequences, roughly 13% being singletons. As to this clonotype: What it binds is not known.

The CDR3 runs to 11 residues. V dropped 3 bases and J dropped 3 bases, with 3 bases sitting between them. Per the germline V gene, CDR1 is SNHLY and CDR2 is FYNNEI. Whole-study results and caveats: Insertions were reduced in abundant cord blood beta clonotypes but not in memory repertoires.

This sample was also put to use in a study of yellow fever vaccine responses in identical twins. In that study: Twins reportedly mounted vaccine T cell responses that seemed partly convergent, partly personalized.

The sample comprised memory (CD45RO+) T cells sorted from blood. This clonotype was sampled from a young woman in good health. The V gene is TRBV2, the J gene TRBJ2-7; D not resolved. CDR3 bases: TGTGCCAGCAGTGATAACTACGAGCAGTACTTC. It is translated as CASSDNYEQYF.